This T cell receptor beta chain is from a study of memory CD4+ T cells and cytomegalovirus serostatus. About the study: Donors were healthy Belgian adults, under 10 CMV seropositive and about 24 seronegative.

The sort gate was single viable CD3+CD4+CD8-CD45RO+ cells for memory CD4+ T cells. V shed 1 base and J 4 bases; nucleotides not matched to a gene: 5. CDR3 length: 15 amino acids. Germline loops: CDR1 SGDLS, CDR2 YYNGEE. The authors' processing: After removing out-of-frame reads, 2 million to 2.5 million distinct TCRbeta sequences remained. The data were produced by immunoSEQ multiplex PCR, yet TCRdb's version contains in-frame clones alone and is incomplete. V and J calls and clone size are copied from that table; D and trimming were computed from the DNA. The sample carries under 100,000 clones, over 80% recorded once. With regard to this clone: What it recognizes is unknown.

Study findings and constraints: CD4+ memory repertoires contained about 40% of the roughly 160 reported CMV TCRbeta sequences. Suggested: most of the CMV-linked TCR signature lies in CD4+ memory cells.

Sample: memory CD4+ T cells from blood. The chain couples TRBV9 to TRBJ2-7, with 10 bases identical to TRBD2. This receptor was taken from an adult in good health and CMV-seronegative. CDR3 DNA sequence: TGTGCCAGCAGCGTAAGCGGGGGGGCCCAGTACGAGCAGTACTTC. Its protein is CASSVSGGAQYEQYF.